This passage covers 23 T cell receptor beta chains from one sample sequenced in a study of CD8+ T cells in alopecia areata. As the sequencing template, cDNA was produced by extracting RNA and reverse transcribing it. The method was immunoSEQ multiplex PCR; TCRdb's version includes in-frame clones alone and lacks a portion of them. Of roughly 110,000 clones listed, approximately 54% were seen once; the top ten hold 10% to 15%. Treatment here: oral pan-JAK inhibitor, 5-10 mg twice daily. The specimen comprised CD8+ T cells sorted from blood, sampled at week 24, from a patient treated with tofacitinib. The source of these receptors is a human donor with alopecia areata.

The rearrangement links TRBV9 to TRBJ1-1; D uncertain. Germline CDR1 reads SGDLS; CDR2 reads YYNGEE. V shed 0 bases and J shed 5 bases, with 8 bases lying between them. The CDR3 has 13 residues. The CDR3 is CASSVATGTEAFF. The DNA of the CDR3 is TGTGCCAGCAGCGTAGCTACGGGGACTGAAGCTTTCTTT.

This sequence joins TRBV6-5 and TRBJ2-7; 8 nucleotides align to TRBD2. V was pared by 7 bases and J by 1 base, with 6 bases of the junction left unmatched. This CDR3 is 14 amino acids long. CDR1 and CDR2 from the germline V gene are MNHEY and SVGAGI. As DNA, the CDR3 is TGTGCCAGCACCCGAGCGGGGGCTTCCTACGAGCAGTACTTC. It translates to CASTRAGASYEQYF.

This clone was recorded a few times. The rearrangement uses TRBV10-3 and TRBJ1-1; no definite D call. The germline V and J ends were trimmed by 7 bases and 3 bases, with 12 bases remaining between them. CDR1 is ENHRY, CDR2 SYGVKD, per germline. This CDR3 comprises 13 residues. CDR3 region: CAIKSGPDTEAFF. The CDR3 nucleotides read TGTGCCATCAAGTCAGGTCCGGACACTGAAGCTTTCTTT.

In its sample, this clone was seen a few times. The rearrangement joins TRBV12-5 to TRBJ2-5; D might be TRBD1 (5 bases). The germline V and J ends were trimmed by 5 bases and 1 base, with 14 bases remaining between them. Germline V lookup: CDR1 LGHNT, CDR2 FRNRAP. This CDR3 comprises 15 residues. In nucleotides, the CDR3 is TGTGCTAGTGGTCCGCGCCAGGGCCCCCAAGAGACCCAGTACTTC. It encodes CASGPRQGPQETQYF. The variable domain in full, completed from reference TRBV12-5 and TRBJ2-5, reads DARVTQTPRHKVTEMGQEVTMRCQPILGHNTVFWYRQTMMQGLELLAYFRNRAPLDDSGMPKDRFSAEMPDATLATLKIQPSEPRDSAVYFCASGPRQGPQETQYFGPGTRLLVL.

This rearrangement joins TRBV5-6 to TRBJ2-5; D remains ambiguous. This CDR3 is 14 amino acids long. The germline gives CDR1 SGHDT, CDR2 YYEEEE. Between the trimmed V and J ends, which lost 0 bases and 4 bases, there was a span of 10 bases. The CDR3 here is CASSLGHTGETQYF. The CDR3 DNA reads TGTGCCAGCAGCTTGGGACATACCGGAGAGACCCAGTACTTC.

In this sample, this clone turned up a few times. The V call is TRBV27, the J call TRBJ2-1, with TRBD1 identical over 8 bases. The CDR3 has 14 residues. The V gene's germline CDR1 is MNHEY and CDR2 SMNVEV (reference sequence). The V segment lost 4 bases and the J segment 4 bases; nucleotides outside the gene matches: 3. This CDR3 reads CASSSTGGYNEQFF. For the CDR3, the DNA is TGTGCCAGCAGTTCTACAGGGGGGTACAATGAGCAGTTCTTC.

The rearrangement links TRBV7-9 to TRBJ2-7; D is undetermined. The CDR3 totals 14 residues. The V end lost 5 bases, the J end lost 0 bases, and 11 bases lay between the germline ends. The V gene's germline CDR1 is SEHNR and CDR2 FQNEAQ (reference sequence). Here the CDR3 DNA reads TGTGCCAGCAGCCCCGACACAGCCTCCTACGAGCAGTACTTC. The encoded protein is CASSPDTASYEQYF.

The chain is built from TRBV11-2 and TRBJ1-2, with 8 bases that match TRBD1. The CDR3 sequence is 15 residues long. In germline, CDR1 is SGHAT, CDR2 FQNNGV. V shed 0 bases, J shed 8 bases, and the junction held 8 bases outside the gene matches. CDR3 residues: CASSLDRTGKNGYTF. The CDR3 coding sequence is TGTGCCAGCAGCTTAGATCGGACAGGGAAGAACGGCTACACCTTC.

V is TRBV5-1 and J is TRBJ1-1; a weak D match, TRBD1 (5 bases). The CDR3 extends over 16 amino acids. Germline V gene sequence: CDR1 SGHRS, CDR2 YFSETQ. V was shortened by 1 base and J by 6 bases, with 19 bases between the two germline ends. CDR3 amino acids: CASSLWYDSPSSEAFF. The CDR3 DNA is TGCGCCAGCAGCTTGTGGTATGACAGCCCATCCTCTGAAGCTTTCTTT.

This chain links TRBV5-6 with TRBJ2-7; D is perhaps TRBD1 or TRBD2 (6 bases each). Trimming left V 4 bases short and J 3 bases short, with 17 bases between. CDR3 length: 15 amino acids. Germline V lookup: CDR1 SGHDT, CDR2 YYEEEE. The CDR3 reads CASSPGGQGLYEQYF. DNA for the CDR3: TGTGCCAGCAGCCCTGGAGGGCAGGGGCTCTACGAGCAGTACTTC.

Only a few counts were recorded for this clone. The chain joins TRBV29-1 to TRBJ2-1; 7 positions agree with TRBD1. Unmatched junction bases numbered 4, after V lost 7 bases and J lost 1 base. Germline CDR1 and CDR2: SQVTM and ANQGSEA. CDR3 length equals 13 residues. As DNA, the CDR3 is TGCAGCGACCGGACAGGATCCTACAATGAGCAGTTCTTC. Translation: CSDRTGSYNEQFF.

The V call is TRBV2, the J call TRBJ2-7, with TRBD1 identical over 7 bases. CDR3 length: 14 amino acids. V was pared by 6 bases and J by 0 bases, with 5 bases of the junction left unmatched. The germline gives CDR1 SNHLY, CDR2 FYNNEI. CDR3 residues: CASSEQGSSYEQYF. The CDR3 region has the DNA TGTGCCAGCAGCGAACAGGGGAGCTCCTACGAGCAGTACTTC.

The V call is TRBV27, the J call TRBJ1-5, with 8 bases that match TRBD1. V gave up 3 bases and J gave up 4 bases; unmatched junction bases: 11. The CDR3 runs 17 residues. Germline CDR1 and CDR2: MNHEY and SMNVEV (reference sequence). This chain's CDR3 is CASSFRDRSPLNQPQHF. CDR3 nucleotides: TGTGCCAGCAGTTTTCGGGACAGGTCCCCACTTAATCAGCCCCAGCATTTT.

The gene calls are TRBV29-1 and TRBJ2-2; 7 bases are a match to TRBD2. In germline, CDR1 is SQVTM, CDR2 ANQGSEA. V dropped 4 bases and J dropped 2; count of bases not matched to a gene: 7. CDR3 length: 15 amino acids. This chain's CDR3 is CSVGDERGNTGELFF. The DNA of the CDR3 is TGCAGCGTTGGGGACGAGCGGGGAAACACCGGGGAGCTGTTTTTT.

The chain joins TRBV5-1 to TRBJ1-1; 7 nucleotides line up with TRBD1. Germline V gene sequence: CDR1 SGHRS, CDR2 YFSETQ. Trimming removed 0 bases from V and 4 bases from J; junction bases left unmatched: 12. This CDR3 is 17 amino acids long. The CDR3 sequence is CASSLARESAGGTEAFF. DNA of the CDR3: TGCGCCAGCAGCTTGGCCAGGGAAAGTGCAGGGGGCACTGAAGCTTTCTTT. Supplemented by reference TRBV5-1 and TRBJ1-1, the full variable domain reads KAGVTQTPRYLIKTRGQQVTLSCSPISGHRSVSWYQQTPGQGLQFLFEYFSETQRNKGNFPGRFSGRQFSNSRSEMNVSTLELGDSALYLCASSLARESAGGTEAFFGQGTRLTVV.

The J gene is TRBJ2-1, the V gene TRBV6-4; D call uncertain. V was shortened by 0 bases and J by 7 bases, with 7 bases between the two germline ends. The CDR3 contains 13 residues. Germline lookup yields CDR1 MRHNA and CDR2 SNTAGT. The CDR3 coding sequence is TGTGCCAGCAGTGACTCCAGTCATAATGAGCAGTTCTTC. As protein: CASSDSSHNEQFF.

The rearrangement links TRBV7-9 to TRBJ1-4, with a possible D match to TRBD1 (6 bases). V was cut by 3 bases and J by 8 bases, with 10 bases left in between. The CDR3 length is 13 residues. The germline V gene encodes CDR1 SEHNR and CDR2 FQNEAQ (reference sequence). The CDR3 loop is CASSFSGEEKLFF. CDR3 coding DNA: TGTGCCAGCAGCTTCTCAGGGGAGGAAAAACTGTTTTTT.

This chain links TRBV5-6 with TRBJ2-5, with 9 bases matching TRBD2. The V and J ends lost 0 bases and 1 base, in that order; junction bases with no gene match: 10. The CDR3 runs 18 residues. Germline V gene sequence: CDR1 SGHDT, CDR2 YYEEEE. The CDR3 sequence: CASSLAVGLAGPQETQYF. The CDR3 nucleotides read TGTGCCAGCAGCTTGGCCGTGGGGCTAGCGGGGCCCCAAGAGACCCAGTACTTC.

The J gene is TRBJ1-6, the V gene TRBV27, with D unclear. With 2 bases removed from V and 10 bases from J, the gap between germline ends came to 15 bases. The germline V gene has CDR1 MNHEY and CDR2 SMNVEV (reference sequence). The CDR3 runs 15 residues. The CDR3, as DNA: TGTGCCAGCAGTTTACTCGCTAGGGAAGGATCACCCCTCCACTTT. Its protein product is CASSLLAREGSPLHF.

The genes are TRBV10-3 and TRBJ1-2; the match to TRBD1 covers 8 bases. CDR1 is ENHRY, CDR2 SYGVKD, per germline. The junction had 9 bases not matched to a gene; V was cut back by 4 bases and J by 5 bases. The CDR3 has 15 residues. The CDR3 nucleotides are TGTGCCATCAGTGTCGTGACCACAGGGGGTTATGGCTACACCTTC. Its translation is CAISVVTTGGYGYTF.

The chain carries TRBV5-6 and TRBJ2-7, with 7 bases matching TRBD1. CDR1 SGHDT and CDR2 YYEEEE come from the germline V gene. The CDR3 runs to 15 residues. After removal of 0 bases from V and 3 bases from J, the junction contained 6 bases not matched to a gene. The CDR3 coding sequence is TGTGCCAGCAGCTTGGAGACAGGGAGTTTCTACGAGCAGTACTTC. It is translated as CASSLETGSFYEQYF.

The chain links TRBV10-2 to TRBJ1-1; D not resolved. Trimming took 0 bases from V and 7 from J, leaving 6 bases between them. This CDR3 has 12 residues. Germline V gene sequence: CDR1 WSHSY, CDR2 SAAADI. The CDR3, as DNA: TGCGCCAGCAGTGAGTCGTCTGATGAAGCTTTCTTT. It yields the protein CASSESSDEAFF.

This chain uses TRBV27 with TRBJ1-1; D is unresolved. CDR1 is MNHEY, CDR2 SMNVEV, per germline (reference sequence). This CDR3 is 13 amino acids long. V lost 7 bases and J 4 bases, leaving 13 bases between the germline ends. The CDR3: CASIDFLSTEAFF. The CDR3 DNA is TGTGCCAGCATCGATTTTTTGAGCACTGAAGCTTTCTTT.